These T cell receptor beta chains were read from a single sample in a study of technical replicates of blood from a handful of donors. Assay: immunoSEQ multiplex PCR; the TCRdb copy retains only in-frame clones and omits some. This table holds about 74,000 clones, 95% found once. Sequences were obtained from T cells isolated from PBMCs. Receptors were obtained from a human donor in good health. Both conserved end residues are part of each CDR3. Fields, in order: D gene, J gene, V gene, clone size, CDR3 DNA, CDR3 protein. D genes are given only for firm matches. The size entry is marked missing in some rows and otherwise reads once, few, many or a size class.

>NA|TRBJ2-3|TRBV5-1|once
TGCGCCAGCCTGAAAGCCGGGACAAGGGGAGATACGCAGTATTTT
CASLKAGTRGDTQYF
>TRBD2|TRBJ2-5|TRBV4-1|NA
TGCGCCAGCAGCCAAGTCACGGGGGGGGAGACCCAGTACTTC
CASSQVTGGETQYF
>NA|TRBJ1-2|TRBV5-8|NA
TGTGCCAGCAGCTTGGCCCACGGGGGTCGCTATGGCTACACCTTC
CASSLAHGGRYGYTF
>TRBD2|TRBJ2-7|TRBV6-1|NA
TGTGCCAGCAGTGAATTCCGGGGGGGGGCTAAGACCTACGAGCAGTACTTC
CASSEFRGGAKTYEQYF
>TRBD1|TRBJ1-2|TRBV6-1|NA
TGTGCCAGTTCCGAGTGGAGACAGGGGGGACACGGCTACACCTTC
CASSEWRQGGHGYTF
>TRBD2|TRBJ2-3|TRBV4-1|NA
TGCGCCAGCAGCCAAGACCGGGGACATACTAGCGGGGGGGCACACCGTAGATACGCGCAGTATTTT
CASSQDRGHTSGGAHRRYAQYF
>NA|TRBJ2-1|TRBV28|NA
TGTGCCAGCAGCCCCGGCTCCAGGGTGCAGTTCTTC
CASSPGSRVQFF
>TRBD1|TRBJ2-1|TRBV28|NA
TGTGCCAGCAGTCTCCGGGACAGAAATCCAGGGGGGCAGTTCTTC
CASSLRDRNPGGQFF
>TRBD2|TRBJ2-7|TRBV13|NA
TGTGCCAGCAGCTCCCTCAGCGGGAGGCGTCTAAACGAGCAGTACTTC
CASSSLSGRRLNEQYF
>NA|TRBJ2-3|TRBV6-6|NA
TGTGCCAGCACCCTCACAGGGTCCTACGGCACAGATACGCAGTATTTT
CASTLTGSYGTDTQYF
>TRBD2|TRBJ2-2|TRBV30|once
TGTGCCTGGAGTGCACCCAGCGGGAGTGCCAACACCGGGGAGCTGTTTTTT
CAWSAPSGSANTGELFF
>TRBD1|TRBJ1-1|TRBV9|NA
TGTGCCAGCAGCGTAGTCTCAGGGGGCGCGGAAGCTTTCTTT
CASSVVSGGAEAFF
>TRBD2|TRBJ2-1|TRBV2|NA
TGTGCCAGCGGAGCGGGAAGCTCCTACAATGAGCAGTTCTTC
CASGAGSSYNEQFF
>NA|TRBJ1-2|TRBV10-2|NA
TGCGCCAGCAGTGAGTCGAGCGGTGCTTATGGCTACACCTTC
CASSESSGAYGYTF
>TRBD1|TRBJ2-3|TRBV5-6|NA
TGTGCCAGCAGCCTTGACATAATAGGACAGGGAGAAGGCACAGATACGCAGTATTTT
CASSLDIIGQGEGTDTQYF
>TRBD1|TRBJ2-1|TRBV6-4|NA
TGTGCCAGCAGTGACAGGGGACAGGGGGTGAATGAGCAGTTCTTC
CASSDRGQGVNEQFF
>NA|TRBJ1-1|TRBV7-2|NA
TGTGCCAGCAGCTTAGCCTGGGCAGCGAACACTGAAGCTTTCTTT
CASSLAWAANTEAFF
>TRBD2|TRBJ2-3|TRBV7-9|NA
TGTGCCAGCACCCAAAGGGCGGGAGGGCCTGGAGATACGCAGTATTTT
CASTQRAGGPGDTQYF
>NA|TRBJ2-3|TRBV6-4|NA
TGTGCCAGCAGTGAGAGGGCGTTTAGCACAGATACGCAGTATTTT
CASSERAFSTDTQYF
>TRBD2|TRBJ2-7|TRBV27|once
TGTGCCAGCAGTTTGCGAGAGGGGAGGGGCGAGCAGTACTTC
CASSLREGRGEQYF
>NA|TRBJ1-2|TRBV10-2|NA
TGCGCCAGCAGCCCATCGGGCTATGGCTACACCTTC
CASSPSGYGYTF
>TRBD1|TRBJ2-2|TRBV7-9|NA
TGTGCCAGCAGTCCGGGACAGGGAAGCACCGGGGAGCTGTTTTTT
CASSPGQGSTGELFF
>NA|TRBJ1-1|TRBV30|NA
TGTGCCTGGAGAACAGTCTGGAACACTGAAGCTTTCTTT
CAWRTVWNTEAFF
>TRBD1|TRBJ1-2|TRBV5-6|NA
TGTGCCAGCAGGATGGGACAGGTTTTTGGCTACACCTTC
CASRMGQVFGYTF
>TRBD2|TRBJ2-7|TRBV5-1|NA
TGCGCCAGCAGCTTGGGTCTTAGCGGGAACGAGCAGTACTTC
CASSLGLSGNEQYF
>NA|TRBJ2-7|TRBV27|NA
TGTGCCCGACCCCGTATGCGGCTACACTACGAGCAGTACTTC
CARPRMRLHYEQYF
>NA|TRBJ1-1|TRBV5-1|NA
TGCGCCAGCAGCTCCACCAGGGAGGTGGTCGCTGAAGCTTTCTTT
CASSSTREVVAEAFF
>NA|TRBJ1-1|TRBV19|NA
TGTGCCAGTAGTCGAAATATAGGCGGGGGCGCGTCTTCCACTGAAGCTTTCTTT
CASSRNIGGGASSTEAFF
>TRBD1|TRBJ2-7|TRBV7-2|NA
TGTGCCAGCAGCTTAGGGTTAGGGGGCAGGACCTCCTACGAGCAGTACTTC
CASSLGLGGRTSYEQYF
>TRBD2|TRBJ2-3|TRBV4-1|NA
TGCGCCAGCAGCCCCCTAGCGGGAGTTACCACAGATACGCAGTATTTT
CASSPLAGVTTDTQYF
>TRBD1|TRBJ1-2|TRBV6-6|NA
TGTGCCAGCAGTTACTTTACAGGGGATAGTGGCTACACCTTC
CASSYFTGDSGYTF
>NA|TRBJ2-7|TRBV6-1|NA
TGTGCCAGCAGTGGACAGCGCTTCTCCTACGAGCAGTACTTC
CASSGQRFSYEQYF
>NA|TRBJ1-5|TRBV6-1|NA
TGTGCCAGCAGCGATCCGGGAGTCCAATATCAGCCCCAGCATTTT
CASSDPGVQYQPQHF
>NA|TRBJ2-5|TRBV7-9|NA
TGTGCCAGCAGCTTCTATATAGCGGAAAAAGAGACCCAGTACTTC
CASSFYIAEKETQYF
>NA|TRBJ2-7|TRBV15|NA
TGTGCCACCAGCAGAGGGGTCGGGGGTTTCACCTACGAGCAGTACTTC
CATSRGVGGFTYEQYF
>NA|TRBJ1-2|TRBV27|NA
TGTGCCCTTCAGCCCGGGTCTCCTAACTATGGCTACACCTTC
CALQPGSPNYGYTF
>NA|TRBJ1-1|TRBV7-9|few
TGTGCCAGCAGCCAGGTGAACACTGAAGCTTTCTTT
CASSQVNTEAFF
>NA|TRBJ2-5|TRBV18|NA
TGTGCCAGCTCACCCCCTTCTTACCAAGAGACCCAGTACTTC
CASSPPSYQETQYF
>NA|TRBJ1-3|TRBV29-1|NA
TGCAGCGTTGTCGGCCTCCCAGGGGCTGGAAACACCATATATTTT
CSVVGLPGAGNTIYF
>TRBD1|TRBJ2-7|TRBV19|NA
TGTGCCAGCACTAGACAGGGCGCCTACGAGCAGTACTTC
CASTRQGAYEQYF
>NA|TRBJ2-7|TRBV11-2|NA
TGTGCCAGCAGCTTAGTCGGCGGGGAAAGGGAGCAGTACTTC
CASSLVGGEREQYF
>NA|TRBJ1-1|TRBV18|NA
TGTGCCAGCTCACCTGGGACACAAGCTTTCTTT
CASSPGTQAFF
>TRBD2|TRBJ2-6|TRBV6-4|NA
TGTGCCAGCAGTGGGACTAGCGGGGGTGGGGCCAACGTCCTGACTTTC
CASSGTSGGGANVLTF
>TRBD1|TRBJ1-1|TRBV28|NA
TGTGCCAGCAGTCTAGGGACAGGGGGCACTGAAGCTTTCTTT
CASSLGTGGTEAFF
>NA|TRBJ2-7|TRBV19|NA
TGTGCCAGTAGTGGACGGGACAACAGGAGGGAGCAGTACTTC
CASSGRDNRREQYF
>TRBD2|TRBJ2-3|TRBV11-3|NA
TGTGCCAGCAGCTCCGGGACTAGCGGGGTGTATACGCAGTATTTT
CASSSGTSGVYTQYF
>NA|TRBJ1-3|TRBV9|NA
TGTGCCAGCAGCGTAGGTCTCCGAGGAACAGGGATAGGGGGAAACACCATATATTTT
CASSVGLRGTGIGGNTIYF
>TRBD1|TRBJ2-7|TRBV5-6|NA
TGTGCCAGCAGCTTGGGGCAGGGGGCGTGGGAGCAGTACTTC
CASSLGQGAWEQYF
>NA|TRBJ1-1|TRBV6-4|few
TGTGCCAGCAGTGACTCGACAAGGGGCACTGAAGCTTTCTTT
CASSDSTRGTEAFF
>NA|TRBJ2-1|TRBV27|NA
TGTGCCAGCAGTTTGACGACTCCTCCATCCTACAATGAGCAGTTCTTC
CASSLTTPPSYNEQFF
>TRBD1|TRBJ2-7|TRBV19|once
TGTGCCAGTAGTATAGTCACAGGGGGCGTCTACGAGCAGTACTTC
CASSIVTGGVYEQYF
>TRBD2|TRBJ2-1|TRBV2|NA
TGTGCCAGCAGGGGACTAGCGGGGTCTAATCCCAATGAGCAGTTCTTC
CASRGLAGSNPNEQFF
>TRBD1|TRBJ1-1|TRBV7-3|once
TGTGCCAGCAGCGTAGTGGTACAGGGGGACACTGAAGCTTTCTTT
CASSVVVQGDTEAFF
>TRBD1|TRBJ2-2|TRBV5-1|NA
TGCGCCAGCAGTAGACAGGGGAACACCGGGGAGCTGTTTTTT
CASSRQGNTGELFF
>NA|TRBJ1-1|TRBV11-3|few
TGTGCCAGCAGCCTAGACAAGAACACTGAAGCTTTCTTT
CASSLDKNTEAFF
>TRBD2|TRBJ2-1|TRBV29-1|NA
TGCAGCGTTGAAACTAGCGGGAGGGCCATCTACAATGAGCAGTTCTTC
CSVETSGRAIYNEQFF
>NA|TRBJ2-7|TRBV29-1|NA
TGCAGCGTTTGGTCAGGGAGGTCCTACGAGCAGTACTTC
CSVWSGRSYEQYF
>NA|TRBJ1-2|TRBV27|once
TGTGCCAGCAGGGGGGGGCGGGGTGGCTACACCTTC
CASRGGRGGYTF